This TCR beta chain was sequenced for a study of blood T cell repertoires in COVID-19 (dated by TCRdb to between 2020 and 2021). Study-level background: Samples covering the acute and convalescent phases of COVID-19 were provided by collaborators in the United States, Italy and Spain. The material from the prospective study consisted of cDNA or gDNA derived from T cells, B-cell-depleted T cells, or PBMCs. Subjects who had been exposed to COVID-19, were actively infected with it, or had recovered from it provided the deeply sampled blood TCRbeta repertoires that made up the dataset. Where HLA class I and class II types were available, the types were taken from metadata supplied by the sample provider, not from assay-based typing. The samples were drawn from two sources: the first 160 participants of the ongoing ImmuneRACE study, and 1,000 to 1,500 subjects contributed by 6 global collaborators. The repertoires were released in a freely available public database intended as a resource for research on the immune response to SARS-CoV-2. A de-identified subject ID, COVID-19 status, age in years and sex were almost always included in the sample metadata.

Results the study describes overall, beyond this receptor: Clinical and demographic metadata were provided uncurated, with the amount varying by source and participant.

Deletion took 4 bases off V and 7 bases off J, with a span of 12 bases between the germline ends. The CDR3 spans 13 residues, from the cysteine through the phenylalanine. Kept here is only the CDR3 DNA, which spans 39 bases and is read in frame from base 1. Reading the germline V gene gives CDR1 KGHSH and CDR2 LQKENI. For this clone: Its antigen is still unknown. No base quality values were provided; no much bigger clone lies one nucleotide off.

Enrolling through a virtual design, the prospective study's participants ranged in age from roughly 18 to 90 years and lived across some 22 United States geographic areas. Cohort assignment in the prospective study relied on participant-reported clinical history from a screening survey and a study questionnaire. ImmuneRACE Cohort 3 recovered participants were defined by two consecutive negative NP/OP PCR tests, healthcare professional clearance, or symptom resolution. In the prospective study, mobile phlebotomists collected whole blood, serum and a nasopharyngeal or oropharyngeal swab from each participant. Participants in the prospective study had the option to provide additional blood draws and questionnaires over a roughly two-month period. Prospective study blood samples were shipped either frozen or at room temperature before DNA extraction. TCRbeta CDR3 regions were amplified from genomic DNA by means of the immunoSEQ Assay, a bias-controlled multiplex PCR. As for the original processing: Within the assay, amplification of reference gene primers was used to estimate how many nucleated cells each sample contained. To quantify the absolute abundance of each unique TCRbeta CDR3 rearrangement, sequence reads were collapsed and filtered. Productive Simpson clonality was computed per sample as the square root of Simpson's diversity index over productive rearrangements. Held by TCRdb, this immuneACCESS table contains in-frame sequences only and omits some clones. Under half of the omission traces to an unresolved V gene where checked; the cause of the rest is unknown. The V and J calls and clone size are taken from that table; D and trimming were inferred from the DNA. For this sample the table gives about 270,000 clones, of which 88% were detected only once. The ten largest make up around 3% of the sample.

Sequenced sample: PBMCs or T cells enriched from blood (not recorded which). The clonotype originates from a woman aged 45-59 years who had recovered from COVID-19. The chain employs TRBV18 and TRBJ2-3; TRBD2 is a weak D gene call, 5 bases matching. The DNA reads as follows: TGTGCCAGCTCACTGGACTCGGCTCATACGCAGTATTTT. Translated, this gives CASSLDSAHTQYF.